This TCR beta chain was sequenced for a study of cytomegalovirus exposure and HLA in healthy donors. Study overall: Of 300 to 500 genotyped donors, about 81% clustered with self-reported Caucasian donors. Regarding the study as a whole: Over 150 TCR beta chains were listed as cytomegalovirus-associated. The analysis excluded some indistinguishable V segments, including TRBV6-2 and TRBV6-3. An analysis was carried out later, and it reportedly showed fewer N-insertions in an Asian-associated ancestry cluster than the 666-donor mean.

Both 60 Vbeta primers and 13 Jbeta primers went into the PCR. Here immunoSEQ multiplex PCR was the method, and the copy in TCRdb shows in-frame clones only, minus some. This table holds about 100,000 clones, more than 75% found once. The CDR3 runs 16 residues. The J segment lost 8 bases and the V segment lost 4 bases, leaving 11 bases of the junction unmatched. Germline V gene lookup returns CDR1 SEHNR and CDR2 FQNEAQ (reference sequence). This clone has more than one count but fewer than ten. Its antigen is undetermined. The sequenced material came from PBMCs. V and J are TRBV7-9 and TRBJ1-4, with 9 positions matching TRBD1. This clonotype was sampled from a woman in her 50s in good health and CMV-seropositive. Here the CDR3 DNA reads TGTGCCAGCAGCTCGAACGACAGGGGGAAAAAGGAAAAACTGTTTTTT. It translates to CASSSNDRGKKEKLFF. The full variable domain, completed using reference TRBV7-9 and TRBJ1-4, is DTGVSQNPRHKITKRGQNVTFRCDPISEHNRLYWYRQTLGQGPEFLTYFQNEAQLEKSRLLSDRFSAERPKGSFSTLEIQRTEQGDSAMYLCASSSNDRGKKEKLFFGSGTQLSVL.